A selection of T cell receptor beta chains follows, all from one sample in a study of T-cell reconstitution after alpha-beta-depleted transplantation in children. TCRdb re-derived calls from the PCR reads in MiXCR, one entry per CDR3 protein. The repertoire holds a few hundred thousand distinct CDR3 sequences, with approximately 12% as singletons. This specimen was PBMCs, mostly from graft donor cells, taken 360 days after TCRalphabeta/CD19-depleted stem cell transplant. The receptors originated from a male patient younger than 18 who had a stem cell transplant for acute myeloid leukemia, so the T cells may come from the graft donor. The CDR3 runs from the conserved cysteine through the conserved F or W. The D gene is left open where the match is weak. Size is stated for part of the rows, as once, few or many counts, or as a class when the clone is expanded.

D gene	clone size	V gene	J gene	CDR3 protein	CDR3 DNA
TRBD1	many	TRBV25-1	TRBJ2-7	CASSESGTGTYGQYF	TGTGCCAGCAGTGAATCCGGGACAGGGACCTACGGGCAGTACTTC
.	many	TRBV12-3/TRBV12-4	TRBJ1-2	CASSFGSNYGYTF	TGTGCCAGCAGTTTCGGATCTAACTATGGCTACACCTTC
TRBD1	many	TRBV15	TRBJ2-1	CATSRDTGGAYNEQFF	TGTGCCACCAGCAGAGACACAGGGGGCGCTTACAATGAGCAGTTCTTC
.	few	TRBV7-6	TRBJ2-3	CASSLGAGRPTDTQYF	TGTGCCAGCAGCTTAGGAGCGGGCCGTCCCACAGATACGCAGTATTTT
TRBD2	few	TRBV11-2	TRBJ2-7	CASSLGLTSGRRWAYEQYF	TGTGCCAGCAGCTTAGGCCTGACTAGCGGGCGGCGTTGGGCCTACGAGCAGTACTTC
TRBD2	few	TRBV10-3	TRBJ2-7	CAISEPGTSGYEQYF	TGTGCCATCAGTGAGCCTGGGACTAGCGGGTACGAGCAGTACTTC
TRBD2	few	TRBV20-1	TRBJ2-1	CSARALAGGRRNEQFF	TGCAGTGCTAGAGCACTAGCGGGAGGGCGTCGCAATGAGCAGTTCTTC
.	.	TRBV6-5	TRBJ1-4	CASSYSTQGREKLFF	TGTGCCAGCAGTTACTCAACGCAGGGTCGTGAAAAACTGTTTTTT
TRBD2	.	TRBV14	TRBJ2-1	CASSLRLAGGSYNEQFF	TGTGCCAGCAGCCTCCGACTAGCGGGAGGCTCCTACAATGAGCAGTTCTTC
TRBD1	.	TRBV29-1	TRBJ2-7	CSVEGTGQDNYEQYF	TGCAGCGTTGAAGGGACAGGCCAAGATAACTACGAGCAGTACTTC
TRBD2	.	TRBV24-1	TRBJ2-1	CATSDSVAGSYNEQFF	TGTGCCACCAGTGATTCTGTAGCGGGGTCCTACAATGAGCAGTTCTTC
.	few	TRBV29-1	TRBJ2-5	CSVGGGSGETQYF	TGCAGCGTGGGTGGGGGTTCTGGGGAGACCCAGTACTTC
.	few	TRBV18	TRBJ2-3	CASSQRSTDTQYF	TGTGCCAGCTCTCAACGTAGCACAGATACGCAGTATTTT
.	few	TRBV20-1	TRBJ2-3	CSELGGAFDTQYF	TGCAGTGAGCTCGGGGGAGCGTTCGATACGCAGTATTTT
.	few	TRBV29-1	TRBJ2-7	CSVGPGPYEQYF	TGCAGCGTTGGTCCGGGGCCCTACGAGCAGTACTTC
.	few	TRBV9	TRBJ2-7	CASSVGTAPYEQYF	TGTGCCAGCAGCGTCGGGACCGCCCCCTACGAGCAGTACTTC
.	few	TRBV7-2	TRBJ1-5	CASSLAPQGSGQPQHF	TGTGCCAGCAGCTTAGCTCCGCAGGGTTCGGGGCAGCCCCAGCATTTT
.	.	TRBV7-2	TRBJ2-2	CASSFEIRLTNTGELFF	TGTGCCAGCAGCTTTGAGATCCGGCTTACGAACACCGGGGAGCTGTTTTTT
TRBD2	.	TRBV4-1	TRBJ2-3	CASSHPEGIPGLAGSTDTQYF	TGCGCCAGCAGCCACCCCGAAGGGATACCGGGACTAGCGGGGAGCACAGATACGCAGTATTTT
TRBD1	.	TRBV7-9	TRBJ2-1	CASSLDRGWGEQFF	TGTGCCAGCAGCTTAGACAGGGGTTGGGGAGAGCAGTTCTTC
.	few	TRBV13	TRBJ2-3	CASSSTRGSPQYF	TGTGCCAGCAGCTCAACCCGGGGTAGCCCGCAGTATTTT
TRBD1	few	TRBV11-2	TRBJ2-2	CASRRGGQGRTGELFF	TGTGCCAGCAGGAGGGGCGGACAGGGGAGAACCGGGGAGCTGTTTTTT
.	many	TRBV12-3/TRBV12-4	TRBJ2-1	CASSKGPDNEQFF	TGTGCCAGCAGTAAAGGACCCGACAATGAGCAGTTCTTC
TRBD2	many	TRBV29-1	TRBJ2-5	CSVESGLAENYQETQYF	TGCAGCGTTGAATCGGGACTAGCGGAGAACTACCAAGAGACCCAGTACTTC
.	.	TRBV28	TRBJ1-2	CASSLRVTYGYTF	TGTGCCAGCAGTTTACGGGTGACCTATGGCTACACCTTC
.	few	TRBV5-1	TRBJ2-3	CASSLEVGVRDTQYF	TGCGCCAGCAGCTTGGAAGTTGGAGTTCGGGATACGCAGTATTTT
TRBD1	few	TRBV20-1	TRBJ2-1	CSARRGRRDRPLSEQFF	TGCAGTGCTAGACGCGGAAGAAGGGACAGGCCCCTTAGCGAGCAGTTCTTC
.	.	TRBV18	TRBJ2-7	CASSPRSPSLHYEQYF	TGTGCCAGCTCACCAAGGTCTCCTAGCCTCCACTACGAGCAGTACTTC
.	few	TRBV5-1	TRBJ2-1	CASSPPGGGGYNEQFF	TGCGCCAGCAGCCCGCCCGGGGGCGGCGGTTACAATGAGCAGTTCTTC
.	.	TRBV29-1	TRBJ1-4	CSVVGGGGGVSEKLFF	TGCAGCGTTGTCGGGGGAGGGGGGGGTGTCAGTGAAAAACTGTTTTTT
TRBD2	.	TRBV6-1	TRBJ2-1	CASRPSGGASLEQFF	TGTGCCAGCAGACCTAGCGGGGGGGCCTCCCTTGAGCAGTTCTTC